The source of this T cell receptor (beta chain) is a study of immune evolution from preneoplasia to lung adenocarcinoma. In this sample, this clone turned up a few times. Its antigen is as yet unknown. General study points: Later-stage lesions appeared to have more T cells, more diversity, less clonality.

Assay: immunoSEQ multiplex PCR; the TCRdb copy retains only in-frame clones and omits some. The profile covers approximately 6,900 clones, with 60% to 85% appearing a single time and 18% taken by the ten largest. This receptor was identified in a person aged 70 to 85 with lung adenocarcinoma. The specimen sequenced was FFPE adjacent normal lung tissue.

The CDR3 bases are TGCGCCAGCAGCCAAACCAGGGGGTACGTGAACACTGAAGCTTTCTTT. Translation: CASSQTRGYVNTEAFF. This sequence joins TRBV4-1 and TRBJ1-1, with TRBD1 identical over 7 bases. The CDR3 has 16 amino acids. V lost 2 bases, J lost 0 bases, and 6 bases stayed unmatched. The germline V gene has CDR1 MGHRA and CDR2 YSYEKL.